Listed below are T cell receptor beta chains from one sample, sequenced in a study of persistence of HIV-infected CD4 T cells. What these receptors recognize is not known. Sequencing was performed with immunoSEQ multiplex PCR; in TCRdb, only in-frame clones are kept and a portion is missing. Of roughly 34,000 clones listed, approximately 80% are singletons. The input for sequencing was CD4+ T cells sorted from PBMCs after 18-hour stimulation, taken from a patient who received antiretroviral therapy. These receptor sequences come from an adult man with HIV who was CMV-seropositive. Each CDR3 is given with its conserved first and last residue. The order of the fields is D gene, J gene, V gene, clone size, CDR3 protein, CDR3 DNA. The D gene is left open where the match is weak. Not every row has a clone size; where given, it reads once, few, many or a size class.

TRBD2	TRBJ2-7	TRBV19	NA	CASSTQGTSGGPPREQYF	TGTGCCAGTAGTACCCAGGGGACTAGCGGGGGCCCTCCAAGAGAGCAGTACTTC
TRBD1	TRBJ1-2	TRBV5-4	NA	CASSSRTGEHGYTF	TGTGCCAGCAGCTCGCGGACAGGGGAACATGGCTACACCTTC
TRBD1	TRBJ1-4	TRBV24-1	NA	CATSDTGQGAKLFF	TGTGCCACCAGTGACACGGGACAGGGGGCCAAACTGTTTTTT
NA	TRBJ1-5	TRBV6-6	once	CATNAVFNQPQHF	TGTGCCACCAACGCCGTTTTCAATCAGCCCCAGCATTTT
NA	TRBJ1-6	TRBV6-5	once	CASSYGGGYNSPLHF	TGTGCCAGCAGTTACGGGGGAGGGTATAATTCACCCCTCCACTTT
NA	TRBJ2-1	TRBV7-2	NA	CASSSHHSYNEQFF	TGTGCCAGCAGCTCCCATCACTCCTACAATGAGCAGTTCTTC
NA	TRBJ1-2	TRBV18	once	CASSPGQNYGYTF	TGTGCCAGCTCACCTGGACAGAACTATGGCTACACCTTC
NA	TRBJ2-4	TRBV5-5	NA	CASSLGAPGDIQYF	TGTGCCAGCAGCTTGGGGGCGCCCGGGGACATTCAGTACTTC
NA	TRBJ2-7	TRBV27	NA	CASSSSGGIFSYEQYF	TGTGCCAGCAGTTCATCCGGGGGAATCTTCTCCTACGAGCAGTACTTC
TRBD2	TRBJ2-1	TRBV7-8	NA	CASSSPNLAGGNEQFF	TGTGCCAGCAGCTCTCCGAATCTAGCGGGCGGCAATGAGCAGTTCTTC
NA	TRBJ2-2	TRBV4-1	NA	CASSPRRGVDTGELFF	TGCGCCAGCAGCCCCCGGAGAGGGGTGGACACCGGGGAGCTGTTTTTT
NA	TRBJ1-6	TRBV2	NA	CASSGTTLGHRNSPLHF	TGTGCCAGCAGTGGTACCACCCTGGGACATAGGAATTCACCCCTCCACTTT
NA	TRBJ2-7	TRBV6-5	few	CASSYRAPNSYEQYF	TGTGCCAGCAGTTACAGGGCCCCCAACTCCTACGAGCAGTACTTC
TRBD2	TRBJ2-1	TRBV28	NA	CASSSLFTSGVNPYEQFF	TGTGCCAGCAGTTCCCTCTTTACTAGCGGGGTTAACCCCTATGAGCAGTTCTTC
NA	TRBJ2-3	TRBV15	NA	CATGKGGNTDTQYF	TGTGCCACCGGGAAGGGGGGGAATACAGATACGCAGTATTTT
NA	TRBJ2-2	TRBV28	once	CASNEGGNTGELFF	TGTGCCAGCAATGAGGGGGGGAACACCGGGGAGCTGTTTTTT
TRBD1	TRBJ2-7	TRBV7-2	few	CASSPLQGTTYEQYF	TGTGCCAGCAGCCCCCTACAGGGGACGACCTACGAGCAGTACTTC
NA	TRBJ1-1	TRBV10-3	NA	CAISERVTEAFF	TGTGCCATCAGTGAAAGGGTCACTGAAGCTTTCTTT
NA	TRBJ1-1	TRBV27	NA	CASRRQMNTEAFF	TGTGCCAGCCGAAGACAAATGAACACTGAAGCTTTCTTT
NA	TRBJ1-5	TRBV7-9	NA	CASSLAGQVNQPQHF	TGTGCCAGCAGCCTAGCAGGGCAGGTCAATCAGCCCCAGCATTTT
TRBD2	TRBJ2-7	TRBV5-6	once	CASSLEGRGLRIEQYF	TGTGCCAGCAGCTTGGAAGGGAGGGGTCTTCGAATCGAGCAGTACTTC
NA	TRBJ2-3	TRBV5-1	NA	CASSFSGSTDTQYF	TGCGCCAGCAGCTTCAGTGGTTCCACAGATACGCAGTATTTT
TRBD2	TRBJ2-5	TRBV7-9	NA	CASSSRLAQETQYF	TGTGCCAGCAGCTCGCGACTAGCCCAAGAGACCCAGTACTTC
NA	TRBJ1-2	TRBV19	NA	CASRRKQPGYGYTF	TGTGCCAGTAGAAGGAAACAGCCAGGTTATGGCTACACCTTC
NA	TRBJ1-3	TRBV28	NA	CASRALGGTGNTIYF	TGTGCCAGCAGGGCTCTTGGGGGAACGGGAAACACCATATATTTT
NA	TRBJ1-1	TRBV7-3	NA	CASSLHGGNTEAFF	TGTGCCAGCAGCTTACATGGGGGGAACACTGAAGCTTTCTTT
NA	TRBJ2-1	TRBV27	NA	CASSLVGGWTNEQFF	TGTGCCAGCAGTTTGGTTGGAGGGTGGACCAATGAGCAGTTCTTC
NA	TRBJ2-2	TRBV24-1	NA	CATSDFWQNTGELFF	TGTGCCACCAGTGATTTTTGGCAGAACACCGGGGAGCTGTTTTTT
NA	TRBJ2-6	TRBV7-8	NA	CASSFKTRGAGANVLTF	TGTGCCAGCAGCTTCAAAACCAGGGGAGCTGGGGCCAACGTCCTGACTTTC
NA	TRBJ2-5	TRBV5-5	NA	CASSLRPNLQETQYF	TGTGCCAGCAGCTTGCGACCGAACCTCCAAGAGACCCAGTACTTC
NA	TRBJ1-6	TRBV12-3/TRBV12-4	NA	CASSLVGGSPLHF	TGTGCCAGCAGTCTCGTAGGGGGGTCACCCCTCCACTTT
NA	TRBJ2-7	TRBV4-2	NA	CASSQRVPYEQYF	TGTGCCAGCAGCCAACGGGTTCCCTACGAGCAGTACTTC
NA	TRBJ1-4	TRBV18	NA	CASSRRTVATNEKLFF	TGTGCCAGCTCACGACGGACGGTTGCAACTAATGAAAAACTGTTTTTT
NA	TRBJ1-1	TRBV7-8	NA	CASSSTVTTEAFF	TGTGCCAGCAGCTCGACAGTTACCACTGAAGCTTTCTTT
NA	TRBJ2-2	TRBV11-3	NA	CASSSLGTGELFF	TGTGCCAGCAGCTCCCTCGGGACCGGGGAGCTGTTTTTT
NA	TRBJ1-6	TRBV4-2	NA	CASSQDLWAGQSPLHF	TGTGCCAGCAGCCAAGATCTATGGGCAGGGCAATCACCCCTCCACTTT
TRBD2	TRBJ2-3	TRBV7-2	NA	CASSPTFSGTSTDTQYF	TGTGCCAGCAGCCCAACCTTTAGCGGGACTAGCACAGATACGCAGTATTTT
TRBD1	TRBJ1-1	TRBV5-3	NA	CARSAPQGLRTEAFF	TGTGCCAGAAGCGCGCCACAGGGGCTGAGGACTGAAGCTTTCTTT
NA	TRBJ2-7	TRBV15	few	CATSRRPGTYYEQYF	TGTGCCACCAGCAGACGCCCAGGGACTTACTACGAGCAGTACTTC